This is a list of T cell receptor beta chains from one sample in a study of persistence of HIV-infected CD4 T cells. Assay used: immunoSEQ multiplex PCR; TCRdb lists only in-frame clones, some missing. In the table there are some 13,000 clones, about 60% of which are singletons. These receptors have no known antigen. Material: CD4+ T cells sorted from PBMCs after roughly 18-hour stimulation, obtained from a patient who received antiretroviral therapy. The source of these receptors is an adult man with HIV who was CMV-seropositive. Both conserved end residues are part of each CDR3. D genes are given only for firm matches. The size of a clone is reported for some rows only, either as once, few or many, or as a class for expanded clones.

v_gene	j_gene	d_gene	abundance	CDR3nt	CDR3aa
TRBV19	TRBJ1-4	NA	NA	TGTGCCAGTAGCCGGAGGGCGGCGAATGAAAAACTGTTTTTT	CASSRRAANEKLFF
TRBV15	TRBJ2-6	NA	medium-sized	TGTGCCACCAGCAGAACAGGGCCTGGGGCCAACGTCCTGACTTTC	CATSRTGPGANVLTF
TRBV6-2/TRBV6-3	TRBJ2-4	NA	NA	TGTGCCAGCAGCAAACTGGGGGGCGCCGAAGCCAAAAACATTCAGTACTTC	CASSKLGGAEAKNIQYF
TRBV3-1/TRBV3-2	TRBJ1-2	TRBD1	NA	TGTGCCAGCAGCCAAGACATCCGGACAGGGGCTGATTCGCATGGCTACACCTTC	CASSQDIRTGADSHGYTF
TRBV11-2	TRBJ2-3	TRBD1	NA	TGTGCCAGCAGCCCCCCCGGGACAGGGACGCAGTATTTT	CASSPPGTGTQYF
TRBV12-3/TRBV12-4	TRBJ1-2	NA	NA	TGTGCCAGCAGCTGGCAGGACACCTATGGCTACACCTTC	CASSWQDTYGYTF
TRBV10-3	TRBJ1-2	TRBD1	medium-sized	TGTGCCATCAGTGAGAAACTTAAGGGGGCGCGGAACTATGGCTACACCTTC	CAISEKLKGARNYGYTF
TRBV27	TRBJ2-7	NA	medium-sized	TGTGCCAGCACCGACGGACCGGGATACGAGCAGTACTTC	CASTDGPGYEQYF
TRBV5-4	TRBJ2-1	TRBD1	NA	TGTGCCAGCAGCTTGGACGACAGGGATGACAATGAGCAGTTCTTC	CASSLDDRDDNEQFF
TRBV27	TRBJ2-7	TRBD2	NA	TGTGCCAGCAGTTGGGGGGGGCTAGCGGGAGGCTACGAGCAGTACTTC	CASSWGGLAGGYEQYF
TRBV7-9	TRBJ2-2	NA	NA	TGTGCCAGCACTTCTCGTAGCACCGGGGAGCTGTTTTTT	CASTSRSTGELFF
TRBV6-5	TRBJ2-7	NA	NA	TGTGCCAGCAGTTACTCACGGGGGCCACCTCCCCACGAGCAGTACTTC	CASSYSRGPPPHEQYF
TRBV6-5	TRBJ1-1	NA	NA	TGTGCCAGCAGTTACAGGGCAGGGACTATGAACACTGAAGCTTTCTTT	CASSYRAGTMNTEAFF
TRBV11-2	TRBJ2-7	TRBD1	NA	TGTGCCAGCAGCTTGCATACAGGGGCATCGACCACCGAGCAGTACTTC	CASSLHTGASTTEQYF
TRBV5-1	TRBJ1-4	NA	NA	TGCGCCAGCAGCTTGGAAGGGCATAATGAAAAACTGTTTTTT	CASSLEGHNEKLFF
TRBV5-6	TRBJ1-1	NA	medium-sized	TGTGCCAGCAGCTTCGAACGGTTGAACACTGAAGCTTTCTTT	CASSFERLNTEAFF
TRBV30	TRBJ1-2	TRBD1	NA	TGTGCCTGCATCCTATCCGGGACAGGGGTAGGCTACACCTTC	CACILSGTGVGYTF
TRBV7-2	TRBJ1-3	NA	medium-sized	TGTGCCAGCAGCCCCAGACGCGTCCTGGGAAACACCATATATTTT	CASSPRRVLGNTIYF
TRBV7-2	TRBJ1-4	TRBD1	NA	TGTGCCAGCAGCTTAGAGGGGACAGGGTTTGAAAAACTGTTTTTT	CASSLEGTGFEKLFF
TRBV27	TRBJ1-1	TRBD1	NA	TGTGCCAGCAAGTCGGACAGGAATATGAACACTGAAGCTTTCTTT	CASKSDRNMNTEAFF
TRBV2	TRBJ2-7	NA	NA	TGTGCCAGCAGTGAAAACCCCTGGGCGGGTGAGCAGTACTTC	CASSENPWAGEQYF
TRBV10-3	TRBJ1-1	TRBD1	few	TGTGCCATCAGCCCCCTCGGACAGGGGGACACTGAAGCTTTCTTT	CAISPLGQGDTEAFF
TRBV19	TRBJ1-5	TRBD1	NA	TGTGCCAGTAGACCTTACGGGACAGGGATAATGACAGCTCAGCCCCAGCATTTT	CASRPYGTGIMTAQPQHF
TRBV13	TRBJ2-7	TRBD2	NA	TGTGCCAGCAGCTCCCCCGGTGGAGCGGGAACACAGCAGTACTTC	CASSSPGGAGTQQYF
TRBV6-2/TRBV6-3	TRBJ1-6	NA	NA	TGTGCCAGCAGTCACCGTCTTCCCCTCCACTTT	CASSHRLPLHF
TRBV19	TRBJ1-5	TRBD1	NA	TGTGCCAGTACCGGACAGGGAAATAATCAGCCCCAGCATTTT	CASTGQGNNQPQHF
TRBV19	TRBJ2-3	TRBD1	NA	TGTGCCAGTAGTCCCAGGAAGGGGACAGGGGGGACAGATACGCAGTATTTT	CASSPRKGTGGTDTQYF
TRBV19	TRBJ1-2	TRBD1	medium-sized	TGTGCCAGTAGTACACAGGGGGTCAACTATGGCTACACCTTC	CASSTQGVNYGYTF
TRBV7-2	TRBJ2-6	NA	NA	TGTGCCAGCAGGCGCGCCGAGTTTTTTGGGGCCAACGTCCTGACTTTC	CASRRAEFFGANVLTF
TRBV6-2/TRBV6-3	TRBJ1-5	NA	few	TGTGCCAGCAGTTACTCTGGGGGGACCGTAAATCAGCCCCAGCATTTT	CASSYSGGTVNQPQHF
TRBV6-5	TRBJ2-7	NA	few	TGTGCCAGTGGATTCTACGAGCAGTACTTC	CASGFYEQYF
TRBV3-1/TRBV3-2	TRBJ1-2	NA	NA	TGTGCCAGCAGCCCGACAGGACCTCAGGGCTACACCTTC	CASSPTGPQGYTF
TRBV30	TRBJ2-7	NA	NA	TGTGCCTTTCTGGACCCGCCGGTGGGCTACGAGCAGTACTTC	CAFLDPPVGYEQYF
TRBV7-9	TRBJ2-7	TRBD1	few	TGTGCCAGCAGCTCGCTACGGACAGGGGTAAAGAACGAGCAGTACTTC	CASSSLRTGVKNEQYF
TRBV7-2	TRBJ1-2	TRBD1	few	TGTGCCAGCAGCTTAACAGGGGGGAACTATGGCTACACCTTC	CASSLTGGNYGYTF
TRBV7-2	TRBJ1-1	TRBD1	medium-sized	TGTGCCAGCAGCTTAGCCCACCGGACAGGGTTTAACACTGAAGCTTTCTTT	CASSLAHRTGFNTEAFF
TRBV11-2	TRBJ1-3	NA	NA	TGTGCCAGCAGCTTGCCGTGGTCGGGGACTGGAAACACCATATATTTT	CASSLPWSGTGNTIYF
TRBV5-1	TRBJ2-7	TRBD1	few	TGCGCCAGCAGCTTGGCCGGGACAGGGGGCGCCGGCTCCGAGCAGTACTTC	CASSLAGTGGAGSEQYF
TRBV19	TRBJ1-3	NA	few	TGTGCCAGTAATCGGGGGGCGCGTGGAAACACCATATATTTT	CASNRGARGNTIYF
TRBV11-3	TRBJ2-1	TRBD2	NA	TGTGCCAGCAGCCCGCGGACTAGCGGGGGGGTTGGTGGGCAGTTCTTC	CASSPRTSGGVGGQFF
TRBV29-1	TRBJ1-1	NA	NA	TGCAGCGTTGAGGTGGACCTCGTGAGAACTGAAGCTTTCTTT	CSVEVDLVRTEAFF
TRBV6-5	TRBJ2-6	NA	NA	TGTGCCGTCCAAGGACAGCAGACTGGGGCCAACGTCCTGACTTTC	CAVQGQQTGANVLTF
TRBV6-5	TRBJ1-3	TRBD1	NA	TGTGCCAGCAGGCCGGACAGGGGGCTAGGAAACACCATATATTTT	CASRPDRGLGNTIYF
TRBV6-5	TRBJ1-2	NA	NA	TGTGCCAGCAACGAGGGGACCGGCTATGGCTACACCTTC	CASNEGTGYGYTF
TRBV9	TRBJ1-1	NA	NA	TGTGCCAGCACCGACGACTTTGACGGCACTGAAGCTTTCTTT	CASTDDFDGTEAFF
TRBV3-1/TRBV3-2	TRBJ2-3	NA	NA	TGTGCCCCCCTGTGGGGCACAGATACGCAGTATTTT	CAPLWGTDTQYF
TRBV7-2	TRBJ2-3	NA	NA	TGTGCCAGCAGCCCCATGAAGGGCAGGGGATTCACAGATACGCAGTATTTT	CASSPMKGRGFTDTQYF
TRBV4-2	TRBJ2-5	TRBD2	few	TGTGCCAGCAGCCAAGTCTCTGGGGCGGGGGGGAGCGAGACCCAGTACTTC	CASSQVSGAGGSETQYF
TRBV3-1/TRBV3-2	TRBJ1-1	NA	NA	TGTGCCAGCAGCCAAGGGCCAGGGAGAAGCACTGAAGCTTTCTTT	CASSQGPGRSTEAFF
TRBV6-1	TRBJ1-2	NA	NA	TGTGCCAGCAGTGAAGGACAAAAAAACTATGGCTACACCTTC	CASSEGQKNYGYTF